The T cell receptor beta chain described here comes from a study of Graves' ophthalmopathy and Graves' hyperthyroidism. Study-wide results and limits: Ophthalmopathy progression predictions by the model showed 72.22% specificity and 60% to 71% sensitivity. Most expanded clonotypes in thyroid above 0.001 frequency also showed up in blood.

Orbital computed tomography, thyroid ultrasound, TRAb, serum thyroxine and clinical symptoms formed the basis of diagnosis. Investigators amplified TCR beta CDR3 regions from RNA transcripts. First-round RT-PCR with HTBI primers preceded a second-round multiplex PCR. From the multiplex PCR reads, TCRdb called clonotypes with MiXCR, one entry per CDR3 protein. The sample has 600,000 to 700,000 distinct CDR3 sequences; about two fifths are singletons. The length of the CDR3 is 13 residues. V lost 9 bases and J lost 1; bases outside the gene matches: 4. From germline, CDR1 is SNHLY and CDR2 FYNNEI. In regard to this clonotype: The antigen is not known.

V is TRBV2 and J is TRBJ2-7; TRBD1 agrees at 9 bases. This TCR was sampled from an adult man with Graves' ophthalmopathy. Sequenced input: peripheral blood. For the CDR3, the DNA is TGTGCCAGGGGGGGGACAGGGTCCTACGAGCAGTACTTC. It translates to CARGGTGSYEQYF.